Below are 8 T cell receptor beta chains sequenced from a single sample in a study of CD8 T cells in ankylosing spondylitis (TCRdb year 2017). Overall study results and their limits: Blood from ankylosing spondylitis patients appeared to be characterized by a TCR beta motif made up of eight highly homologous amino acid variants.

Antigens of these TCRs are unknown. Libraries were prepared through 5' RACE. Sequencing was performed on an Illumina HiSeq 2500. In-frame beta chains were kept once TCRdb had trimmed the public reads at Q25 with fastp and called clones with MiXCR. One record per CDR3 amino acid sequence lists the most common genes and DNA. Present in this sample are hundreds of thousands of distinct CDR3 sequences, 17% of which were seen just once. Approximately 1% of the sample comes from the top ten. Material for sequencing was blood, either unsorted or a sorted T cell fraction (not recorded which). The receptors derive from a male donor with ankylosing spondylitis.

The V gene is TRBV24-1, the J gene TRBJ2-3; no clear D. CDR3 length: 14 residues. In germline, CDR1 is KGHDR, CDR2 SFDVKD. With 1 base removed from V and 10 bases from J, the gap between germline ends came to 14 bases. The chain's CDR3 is CATSDFRAQSSQYF. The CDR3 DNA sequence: TGTGCCACCAGTGATTTCAGAGCGCAGAGTTCGCAGTATTTT.

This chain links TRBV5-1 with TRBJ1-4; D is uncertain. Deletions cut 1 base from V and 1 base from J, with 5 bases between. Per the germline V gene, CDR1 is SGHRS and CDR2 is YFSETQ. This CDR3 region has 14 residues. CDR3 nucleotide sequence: TGCGCCAGCAGCTTGCTGGGAACTAATGAAAAACTGTTTTTT. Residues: CASSLLGTNEKLFF. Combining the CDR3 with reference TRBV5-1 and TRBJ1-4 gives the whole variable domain KAGVTQTPRYLIKTRGQQVTLSCSPISGHRSVSWYQQTPGQGLQFLFEYFSETQRNKGNFPGRFSGRQFSNSRSEMNVSTLELGDSALYLCASSLLGTNEKLFFGSGTQLSVL.

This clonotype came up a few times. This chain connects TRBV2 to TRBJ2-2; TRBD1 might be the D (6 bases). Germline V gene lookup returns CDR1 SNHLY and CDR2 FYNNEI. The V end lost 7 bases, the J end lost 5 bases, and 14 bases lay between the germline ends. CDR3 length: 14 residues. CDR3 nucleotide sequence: TGTGCCAGCAAAGCCCAGGGGTGGACCGGGGAGCTGTTTTTT. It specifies CASKAQGWTGELFF.

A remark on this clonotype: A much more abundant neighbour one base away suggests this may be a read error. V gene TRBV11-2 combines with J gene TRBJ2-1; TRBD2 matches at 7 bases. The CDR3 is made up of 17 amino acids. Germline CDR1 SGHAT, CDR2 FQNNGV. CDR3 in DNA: TGTGCCAGCAGCCCAAGGGGTGGCGGGAGCTCCTACGATGAGCAGTTCTTC. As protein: CASSPRGGGSSYDEQFF.

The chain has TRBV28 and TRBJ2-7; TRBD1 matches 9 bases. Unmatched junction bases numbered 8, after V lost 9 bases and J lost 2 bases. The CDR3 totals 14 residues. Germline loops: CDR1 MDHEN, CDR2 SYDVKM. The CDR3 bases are TGTGCCAGTTTAAGGACAGGGGTGCCCTACGAGCAGTACTTC. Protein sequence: CASLRTGVPYEQYF.

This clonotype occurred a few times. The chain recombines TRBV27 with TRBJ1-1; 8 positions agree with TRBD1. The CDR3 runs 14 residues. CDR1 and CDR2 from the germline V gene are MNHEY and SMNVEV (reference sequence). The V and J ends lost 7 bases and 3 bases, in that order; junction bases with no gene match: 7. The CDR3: CASTRTGSDTEAFF. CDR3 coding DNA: TGTGCCAGCACCAGGACAGGGTCGGACACTGAAGCTTTCTTT.

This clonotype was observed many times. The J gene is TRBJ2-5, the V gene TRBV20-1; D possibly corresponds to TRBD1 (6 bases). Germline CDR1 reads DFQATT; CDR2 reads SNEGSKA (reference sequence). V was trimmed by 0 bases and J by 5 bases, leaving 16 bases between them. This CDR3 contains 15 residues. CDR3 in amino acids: CSARDPRGSDETQYF. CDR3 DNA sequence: TGCAGTGCTAGAGATCCAAGGGGGTCCGATGAGACCCAGTACTTC.

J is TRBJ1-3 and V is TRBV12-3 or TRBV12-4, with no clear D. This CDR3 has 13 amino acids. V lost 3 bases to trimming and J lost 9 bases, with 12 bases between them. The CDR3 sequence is CASSFQRSGTIYF. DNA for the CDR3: TGTGCCAGCAGTTTCCAGCGGTCCGGCACCATATATTTT.